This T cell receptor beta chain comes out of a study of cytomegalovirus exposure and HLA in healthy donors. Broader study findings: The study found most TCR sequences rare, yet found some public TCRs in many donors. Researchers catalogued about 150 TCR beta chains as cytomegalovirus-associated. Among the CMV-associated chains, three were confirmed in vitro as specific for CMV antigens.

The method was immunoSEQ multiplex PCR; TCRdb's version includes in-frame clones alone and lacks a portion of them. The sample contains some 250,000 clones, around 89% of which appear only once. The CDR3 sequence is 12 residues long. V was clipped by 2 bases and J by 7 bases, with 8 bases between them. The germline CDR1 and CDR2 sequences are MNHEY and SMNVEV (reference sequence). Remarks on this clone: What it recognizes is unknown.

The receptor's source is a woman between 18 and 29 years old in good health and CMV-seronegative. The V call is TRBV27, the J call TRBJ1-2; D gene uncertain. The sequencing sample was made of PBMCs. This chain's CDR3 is CASSLAGSGYTF. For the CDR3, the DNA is TGTGCCAGCAGTTTAGCGGGGAGTGGCTACACCTTC.